Below, 29 T cell receptor beta chains from the same sample are listed, as sequenced in a study of T cell clones after liver transplantation. The table came from immunoSEQ multiplex PCR; TCRdb's copy has only in-frame clones and leaves some out. The sample lists around 20,000 clones; 75% to 90% were seen once. Sequences were derived from CD8+ T cells from blood, sampled before liver transplant. The receptors derive from a human donor who received a liver transplant.

The V and J genes are TRBV5-1 and TRBJ2-7; a weak D match, TRBD2 (6 bases). This CDR3 is built from 13 residues. In germline, CDR1 is SGHRS, CDR2 YFSETQ. Trimming shortened V by 2 bases and J by 4 bases, and 10 bases separated the two germline ends. Written as DNA, the CDR3 is TGCGCCAGCAGCTTTGGAGGGTTGTACGAGCAGTACTTC. Its protein product is CASSFGGLYEQYF.

This clone was picked up one time. The CDR3: CSVAPVQRTDTQYF. The CDR3 DNA reads TGCAGCGTTGCCCCGGTACAGAGGACAGATACGCAGTATTTT. J is TRBJ2-3 and V is TRBV29-1; D gene ambiguous. Germline CDR1 is SQVTM and CDR2 is ANQGSEA. The CDR3 loop spans 14 amino acids. Trimming took 4 bases from V and 3 from J, leaving 14 bases between them.

This chain connects TRBV7-9 to TRBJ2-3; D is perhaps TRBD2 (6 bases). CDR1 is SEHNR and CDR2 is FQNEAQ in the germline V gene (reference sequence). The V gene lost 5 bases and the J gene lost 5 bases, with 11 bases spanning the gap. This CDR3 spans 13 amino acids. CDR3 residues: CASSGGMQDTQYF. The DNA of the CDR3 is TGTGCCAGCAGCGGGGGGATGCAAGATACGCAGTATTTT.

The V and J genes are TRBV2 and TRBJ1-4; TRBD1 matches at 8 bases. V shed 6 bases, J shed 8 bases, and the junction held 5 bases outside the gene matches. The length of the CDR3 is 13 residues. Looked up from germline, CDR1 is SNHLY and CDR2 is FYNNEI. CDR3: CASRRQGWEKLFF. CDR3 in DNA: TGTGCCAGCAGAAGACAGGGGTGGGAAAAACTGTTTTTT.

The J gene is TRBJ1-2, the V gene TRBV13, with a tentative D call TRBD1 (6 bases). The CDR3 has 14 residues. CDR1 is PRHDT and CDR2 is FYEKMQ in the germline V gene (reference sequence). The V end was cut by 3 bases, the J end by 4 bases, with 12 bases between. The CDR3 reads CASSFRGGSYGYTF. The CDR3 DNA sequence: TGTGCCAGCAGCTTTCGAGGGGGTAGCTATGGCTACACCTTC.

The chain has TRBV19 and TRBJ1-5; no reliable D call. The CDR3 loop spans 13 amino acids. Germline lookup yields CDR1 LNHDA and CDR2 SQIVND (reference sequence). Trimming took off 8 bases at V and 4 bases at J, with 12 bases between the two ends. The CDR3 reads CASSVLGNQPQHF. As DNA, the CDR3 is TGTGCCAGTTCCGTCCTGGGGAATCAGCCCCAGCATTTT.

This rearrangement joins TRBV7-6 to TRBJ2-4, with 7 bases fitting TRBD2. Trimming cost V 1 base and J 7 bases; bases outside gene matches: 7. The CDR3 extends over 15 amino acids. Looked up from germline, CDR1 is SGHVS and CDR2 is FNYEAQ. The CDR3 nucleotides are TGTGCCAGCAGCTTAGGCGGGAGCGGCGTGAACATTCAGTACTTC. Translated: CASSLGGSGVNIQYF. The full variable domain, completed using reference TRBV7-6 and TRBJ2-4, is GAGVSQSPRYKVTKRGQDVALRCDPISGHVSLYWYRQALGQGPEFLTYFNYEAQQDKSGLPNDRFSAERPEGSISTLTIQRTEQRDSAMYRCASSLGGSGVNIQYFGAGTRLSVL.

This chain uses TRBV19 with TRBJ2-7; TRBD1 matches 9 bases. Trimming removed 6 bases from V and 5 bases from J; junction bases left unmatched: 14. Germline CDR1 LNHDA, CDR2 SQIVND (reference sequence). The CDR3 consists of 16 residues. The CDR3 DNA sequence: TGTGCCAGTAGGCAGTATGGTCGGGACAGGGTCGACGAGCAGTACTTC. Translated, it gives CASRQYGRDRVDEQYF.

This clone is termed medium-sized (0.01 to 0.1%). The CDR3 spells CASRTEQGVGQPQHF. The CDR3 region has the DNA TGCGCCAGCAGAACGGAGCAGGGTGTCGGTCAGCCCCAGCATTTT. The chain combines TRBV4-1 with TRBJ1-5; possible D gene TRBD1, 5 bases. The V gene's germline CDR1 is MGHRA and CDR2 YSYEKL. CDR3 length: 15 residues. Trimming took 6 bases from V and 6 from J, leaving 18 bases between them.

The chain recombines TRBV15 with TRBJ2-7; no definite D call. V was pared by 0 bases and J by 1 base, with 13 bases between. Germline V CDR1 and CDR2: LNHNV, YYDKDF (reference sequence). The CDR3 extends over 16 amino acids. CDR3 nucleotide sequence: TGTGCCACCAGCAGAGATGAGGCAGATTCATCCTACGAGCAGTACTTC. This codes for CATSRDEADSSYEQYF.

The V and J genes are TRBV27 and TRBJ2-7; D possibly corresponds to TRBD2 (5 bases). CDR3 length: 15 residues. Looked up from germline, CDR1 is MNHEY and CDR2 is SMNVEV (reference sequence). The ends were cut back, 6 bases at V and 3 bases at J, with 18 bases in the middle. CDR3 residues: CASSFAAGGLYEQYF. As DNA, the CDR3 is TGTGCCAGCAGCTTTGCCGCCGGAGGACTCTACGAGCAGTACTTC.

The CDR3 loop reads CASSLVVQGSPYEQYF. The CDR3 DNA follows: TGCGCCAGCAGCTTGGTGGTGCAGGGAAGCCCCTACGAGCAGTACTTC. The chain recombines TRBV5-1 with TRBJ2-7, with D possibly being TRBD1 (5 bases). Per germline, CDR1 SGHRS and CDR2 YFSETQ. The CDR3 loop spans 16 amino acids. With 0 bases removed from V and 2 bases from J, the gap between germline ends came to 15 bases.

The chain carries TRBV27 and TRBJ1-4; D may be TRBD1 (5 bases). In germline, CDR1 is MNHEY, CDR2 SMNVEV (reference sequence). Trimming stripped 1 base from V and 2 bases from J, with 5 bases between. This CDR3 spans 14 amino acids. CDR3 protein: CASSLWGTNEKLFF. The CDR3 bases are TGTGCCAGCAGTTTATGGGGGACTAATGAAAAACTGTTTTTT. The full variable domain, its missing parts supplied by reference TRBV27 and TRBJ1-4, is EAQVTQNPRYLITVTGKKLTVTCSQNMNHEYMSWYRQDPGLGLRQIYYSMNVEVTDKGDVPEGYKVSRKEKRNFPLILESPSPNQTSLYFCASSLWGTNEKLFFGSGTQLSVL.

The CDR3 reads CASSFGASNEQFF. CDR3 in DNA: TGTGCCAGCAGCTTTGGGGCCAGCAATGAGCAGTTCTTC. The V and J genes are TRBV7-2 and TRBJ2-1; possibly TRBD1 for D (5 bases). Germline assignment: CDR1 SGHTA and CDR2 FQGNSA. Between the trimmed V and J ends, which lost 3 bases and 6 bases, there was a span of 9 bases. The CDR3 runs to 13 residues.

The chain employs TRBV19 and TRBJ2-7, with a possible D match to TRBD1 (5 bases). This CDR3 spans 15 amino acids. V lost 4 bases and J lost 0, with 13 bases in between. Germline V gene sequence: CDR1 LNHDA, CDR2 SQIVND (reference sequence). CDR3 in amino acids: CASSRDSYSSYEQYF. CDR3 nucleotide sequence: TGTGCCAGTAGTAGAGACAGTTATAGCTCCTACGAGCAGTACTTC.

V gene TRBV7-9 combines with J gene TRBJ2-1; D uncertain. Germline lookup yields CDR1 SEHNR and CDR2 FQNEAQ (reference sequence). Trimming took off 2 bases at V and 2 bases at J, with 10 bases between the two ends. This CDR3 comprises 15 residues. The CDR3 DNA reads TGTGCCAGCAGCTTAAGCCCCGTAGCCTACAATGAGCAGTTCTTC. Translation: CASSLSPVAYNEQFF.

The gene calls are TRBV5-1 and TRBJ2-7, with a tentative D call TRBD1 (5 bases). With 0 bases removed from V and 3 bases from J, the gap between germline ends came to 7 bases. Germline CDR1 is SGHRS and CDR2 is YFSETQ. This CDR3 is 13 amino acids long. CDR3 residues: CASSLATDYEQYF. The DNA for the CDR3 is TGCGCCAGCAGCTTGGCGACAGACTACGAGCAGTACTTC.

V and J are TRBV9 and TRBJ1-4; TRBD1 aligns across 7 bases. V shed 0 bases, J shed 4 bases, and the junction held 3 bases outside the gene matches. This CDR3 is built from 15 residues. Looked up from germline, CDR1 is SGDLS and CDR2 is YYNGEE. CDR3 sequence: CASSVEGTVNEKLFF. CDR3 coding DNA: TGTGCCAGCAGCGTAGAAGGGACAGTTAATGAAAAACTGTTTTTT.

V gene TRBV9 combines with J gene TRBJ2-1; 14 bases align to TRBD2. The CDR3 has 17 amino acids. Germline V gene data show CDR1 as SGDLS and CDR2 as YYNGEE. V dropped 0 bases and J dropped 7; count of bases not matched to a gene: 6. DNA of the CDR3: TGTGCCAGCAGCGTAGTTGGGACTAGCGGGAGCTTGAATGAGCAGTTCTTC. It codes for CASSVVGTSGSLNEQFF. Complete variable domain (other parts from reference TRBV9 and TRBJ2-1): DSGVTQTPKHLITATGQRVTLRCSPRSGDLSVYWYQQSLDQGLQFLIQYYNGEERAKGNILERFSAQQFPDLHSELNLSSLELGDSALYFCASSVVGTSGSLNEQFFGPGTRLTVL.

This clone was observed once. The V call is TRBV7-6, the J call TRBJ1-2; tentatively, D is TRBD1 (6 bases). The V and J ends lost 1 base and 3 bases respectively, with 15 bases between them. This CDR3 has 16 amino acids. Germline CDR1 and CDR2: SGHVS and FNYEAQ. The CDR3 coding sequence is TGTGCCAGCAGCTTAGGTTTTTCCGGGGGCGACTATGGCTACACCTTC. This codes for CASSLGFSGGDYGYTF.

The chain uses TRBV6-1 and TRBJ1-1; D gene ambiguous. V was trimmed by 2 bases and J by 10 bases, leaving 2 bases between them. This CDR3 is built from 9 residues. Germline V CDR1 and CDR2: MNHNS, SASEGT. Here the CDR3 reads CASSELAFF. Written as DNA, the CDR3 is TGTGCCAGCAGTGAATTAGCTTTCTTT.

This chain joins TRBV19 and TRBJ1-2; 8 positions match TRBD1. The length of the CDR3 is 16 residues. V trimming: 7 bases; J trimming: 0 bases; junction bases outside the gene matches: 10. From germline, CDR1 is LNHDA and CDR2 SQIVND (reference sequence). The CDR3 DNA reads TGTGCCAGTAATCCGAGGGACAGGCCAACTAACTATGGCTACACCTTC. This gives the protein CASNPRDRPTNYGYTF.

The table lists this clone with a few counts. Here the CDR3 reads CASSPRPTSRFYGYTF. CDR3 DNA sequence: TGTGCCAGCAGCCCCCGACCAACTAGTCGTTTCTATGGCTACACCTTC. This chain uses TRBV5-6 with TRBJ1-2; D is unresolved. Trimming stripped 4 bases from V and 4 bases from J, with 20 bases between. Germline CDR1 SGHDT, CDR2 YYEEEE. This CDR3 comprises 16 residues. The whole variable domain, remainder taken from reference TRBV5-6 and TRBJ1-2, is DAGVTQSPTHLIKTRGQQVTLRCSPKSGHDTVSWYQQALGQGPQFIFQYYEEEERQRGNFPDRFSGHQFPNYSSELNVNALLLGDSALYLCASSPRPTSRFYGYTFGSGTRLTVV.

This chain uses TRBV29-1 with TRBJ1-2, with D possibly TRBD1 on 6 matching bases. V lost 6 bases and J 2 bases, leaving 16 bases between the germline ends. The CDR3 contains 14 residues. Germline loops: CDR1 SQVTM, CDR2 ANQGSEA. The chain's CDR3 is CSVTRTDENYGYTF. CDR3 DNA sequence: TGCAGCGTGACGAGGACAGATGAGAACTATGGCTACACCTTC.

The CDR3 DNA sequence: TGTGCCAGCAGTTACTCGGAAGGGATCGAGCAGTACTTC. Its translation: CASSYSEGIEQYF. V and J are TRBV6-6 and TRBJ2-7; D ambiguous. V was shortened by 0 bases and J by 6 bases, with 9 bases between the two germline ends. This CDR3 has 13 residues. Germline V gene lookup returns CDR1 MNHNY and CDR2 SVGAGI (reference sequence).

The rearrangement uses TRBV5-6 and TRBJ2-1, with D possibly matching TRBD2 (6 bases). The V and J ends lost 6 bases and 7 bases respectively, with 11 bases between them. CDR3 length equals 12 residues. CDR1 is SGHDT and CDR2 is YYEEEE in the germline V gene. The CDR3 region has the DNA TGTGCCAGCATGCGTGGGGGGAATGAGCAGTTCTTC. It translates to CASMRGGNEQFF.

The chain joins TRBV27 to TRBJ2-7; D uncertain. The CDR3 runs to 13 residues. V dropped 2 bases and J dropped 3 bases, with 8 bases sitting between them. CDR1 is MNHEY and CDR2 is SMNVEV in the germline V gene (reference sequence). The CDR3 DNA reads TGTGCCAGCAGTTTAGGCATCGACTACGAGCAGTACTTC. It encodes CASSLGIDYEQYF.

The chain uses TRBV5-1 and TRBJ2-1; 9 bases line up with TRBD1. Germline V gives CDR1 SGHRS, CDR2 YFSETQ. The V and J ends lost 8 bases and 0 bases, in that order; junction bases with no gene match: 3. CDR3 length equals 14 residues. This chain's CDR3 is CASSTGGSYNEQFF. The CDR3 bases are TGCGCCAGTTCGACAGGGGGCTCCTACAATGAGCAGTTCTTC.

V and J are TRBV10-2 and TRBJ2-7; D not resolved. This CDR3 has 14 residues. Trimming took off 2 bases at V and 5 bases at J, with 13 bases between the two ends. The germline gives CDR1 WSHSY, CDR2 SAAADI. The CDR3 region is CASSESVGSHEQYF. In DNA form, the CDR3 reads TGCGCCAGCAGTGAGAGCGTGGGTTCCCACGAGCAGTACTTC.